Following are 11 T cell receptor beta chains from one sample sequenced in a study of T cell responses to AZD1222 COVID-19 vaccine. The assay was immunoSEQ multiplex PCR, and TCRdb's table has in-frame clones only and misses some. The data contain approximately 160,000 clones, about 90% of them singletons. The sample here was peripheral blood, taken 28 days after the second AZD1222 dose. These receptors all stem from an adult who received the AZD1222 COVID-19 vaccine.

The J gene is TRBJ2-1, the V gene TRBV6-1; 7 bases align to TRBD2. Looked up from germline, CDR1 is MNHNS and CDR2 is SASEGT. The J segment lost 4 bases and the V segment lost 3 bases, leaving 6 bases of the junction unmatched. The CDR3 spans 15 residues. DNA for the CDR3: TGTGCCAGCAGTGAGTCGACTAGCTTTTACAATGAGCAGTTCTTC. Its translation: CASSESTSFYNEQFF.

The chain combines TRBV3-1 (or the pseudogene TRBV3-2) with TRBJ1-3; TRBD1 is a possible D gene (6 bases). This CDR3 is 15 amino acids long. The V and J ends lost 7 bases and 0 bases respectively, with 13 bases between them. CDR1 and CDR2 (germline): LGHDT, YNNKEL (reference sequence). As DNA, the CDR3 is TGTGCCAGCACCCAGGGGCAGTTCTCTGGAAACACCATATATTTT. Its translation is CASTQGQFSGNTIYF.

This chain uses TRBV18 with TRBJ1-1; no definite D call. CDR1 and CDR2 (germline): KGHSH, LQKENI. V gave up 5 bases and J gave up 5 bases, with 9 bases separating them. The CDR3 has 12 amino acids. The DNA of the CDR3 is TGTGCCAGCTCAGCCGGTGGAACTGAAGCTTTCTTT. It is translated as CASSAGGTEAFF.

The chain uses TRBV10-3 and TRBJ2-1; 11 nucleotides match TRBD1. The CDR3 has 13 residues. With V trimmed by 7 bases and J by 7 bases, 3 bases remained unmatched. In germline, CDR1 is ENHRY, CDR2 SYGVKD. The CDR3 sequence: CAINGQGANEQFF. The CDR3 DNA is TGTGCCATCAACGGACAGGGGGCAAATGAGCAGTTCTTC.

The table lists this clone with a count of one. This chain joins TRBV5-1 and TRBJ2-5; D tentatively fits TRBD1 or TRBD2 (6 bases each). In germline, CDR1 is SGHRS, CDR2 YFSETQ. The CDR3 loop spans 16 amino acids. Trimming stripped 0 bases from V and 4 bases from J, with 16 bases between. This CDR3 is CASSLAAYGGLETQYF. The CDR3 DNA follows: TGCGCCAGCAGCTTGGCGGCGTATGGGGGGCTAGAGACCCAGTACTTC.

V gene TRBV5-4 combines with J gene TRBJ1-2; TRBD1 agrees at 7 bases. Germline lookup yields CDR1 SGHNT and CDR2 YYREEE (reference sequence). This CDR3 is built from 18 residues. V shed 0 bases, J shed 2 bases, and the junction held 13 bases outside the gene matches. Here the CDR3 reads CASSLEGAGGGINYGYTF. The CDR3 coding sequence is TGTGCCAGCAGCTTGGAGGGGGCGGGTGGGGGCATCAACTATGGCTACACCTTC.

V usage is TRBV4-1 and J usage is TRBJ2-3; 8 bases align to TRBD1. CDR1 is MGHRA, CDR2 YSYEKL, per germline. The V and J ends lost 5 bases and 5 bases, in that order; junction bases with no gene match: 12. CDR3 size: 16 residues. The chain's CDR3 is CASSFLPTGVGDTQYF. The CDR3 DNA sequence: TGCGCCAGCAGCTTCCTTCCGACAGGGGTGGGAGATACGCAGTATTTT.

The CDR3 loop reads CASFKPGQFF. The DNA for the CDR3 is TGTGCCAGCTTCAAGCCGGGGCAGTTCTTC. The chain joins TRBV9 to TRBJ2-1; D not certain. V lost 7 bases and J 12 bases, leaving 11 bases between the germline ends. The CDR3 extends over 10 amino acids. Per the germline V gene, CDR1 is SGDLS and CDR2 is YYNGEE.

This clone appeared once. Germline and junction disagree at one end, which may indicate a read error. This chain uses TRBV30 with TRBJ1-1; 8 nucleotides align to TRBD1. The CDR3 loop spans 15 amino acids. Germline-derived CDR1 and CDR2 are GTSNPN and SVGIG (reference sequence). In DNA, the CDR3 is TGTGCCTGGAGTGTAGTTCCAGGGGGCTTAGGTAAAATCTCCTTT. Translating gives CAWSVVPGGLGKISF.

This clone appeared a single time. This sequence joins TRBV19 and TRBJ2-3, with D possibly TRBD1 on 6 matching bases. The V end lost 2 bases, the J end lost 0 bases, and 18 bases lay between the germline ends. Germline assignment: CDR1 LNHDA and CDR2 SQIVND (reference sequence). The CDR3 consists of 18 residues. This CDR3 is CASSIFPPSGASTDTQYF. Here the CDR3 DNA reads TGTGCCAGTAGTATATTCCCCCCGTCAGGGGCTAGCACAGATACGCAGTATTTT.

The chain has TRBV7-9 and TRBJ2-2; possibly TRBD1 for D (5 bases). The germline V gene has CDR1 SEHNR and CDR2 FQNEAQ (reference sequence). This CDR3 region has 15 residues. The ends were cut back, 5 bases at V and 5 bases at J, with 15 bases in the middle. CDR3 residues: CASSPGKGRTGELFF. DNA for the CDR3: TGTGCCAGCAGCCCCGGAAAGGGGCGAACCGGGGAGCTGTTTTTT.